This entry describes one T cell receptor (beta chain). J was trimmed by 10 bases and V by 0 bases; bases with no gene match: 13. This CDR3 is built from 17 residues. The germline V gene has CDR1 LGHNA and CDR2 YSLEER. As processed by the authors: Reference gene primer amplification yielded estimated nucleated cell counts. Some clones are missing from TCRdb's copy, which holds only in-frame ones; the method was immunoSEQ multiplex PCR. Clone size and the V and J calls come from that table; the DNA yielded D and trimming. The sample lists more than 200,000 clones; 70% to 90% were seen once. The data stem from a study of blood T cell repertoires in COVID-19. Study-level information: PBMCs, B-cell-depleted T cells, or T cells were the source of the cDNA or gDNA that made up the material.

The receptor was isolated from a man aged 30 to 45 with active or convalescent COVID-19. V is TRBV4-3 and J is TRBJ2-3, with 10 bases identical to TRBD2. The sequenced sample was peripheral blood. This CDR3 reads CASSQDTASGGLVAQYF. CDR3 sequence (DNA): TGCGCCAGCAGCCAAGATACGGCTAGCGGGGGCCTCGTTGCGCAGTATTTT.